One sample yielded the 15 T cell receptor beta chains listed below, sequenced in a study of regulatory T cells in long-lasting Graves disease. For TCR beta, libraries came from iRepertoire HTBI primers and Arm-PCR of CDR3 regions. Using its own MiXCR run on the multiplex PCR reads, TCRdb lists one record per CDR3 protein. This sample yields about 200,000 distinct CDR3 sequences, of which around 20% are seen a single time; approximately 12% belongs to the top ten. Time point defined: newly diagnosed GD, antithyroid drugs for less than 3 months. Extracted RNA from PBMCs served as the source of the TCR library. These data were likewise used in another study, on T cells in Graves' hyperthyroidism and ophthalmopathy.

Sample: peripheral blood mononuclear cells (PBMCs), taken at new diagnosis, from a patient treated with antithyroid drugs. These receptors were taken from a woman aged 25 to 39 with Graves disease.

The chain is built from TRBV4-1 and TRBJ1-5; no clear D. The V end was cut by 0 bases, the J end by 6 bases, with 12 bases between. The CDR3 totals 15 residues. Looked up from germline, CDR1 is MGHRA and CDR2 is YSYEKL. In DNA, the CDR3 is TGCGCCAGCAGCCAAGATCGTGGAGGAACTCAGCCCCAGCATTTT. This encodes CASSQDRGGTQPQHF.

In its sample, this clonotype was seen many times. This rearrangement joins TRBV2 to TRBJ1-4; 8 positions agree with TRBD1. The junction had 12 bases not matched to a gene; V was cut back by 8 bases and J by 4 bases. The CDR3 is made up of 16 amino acids. Germline V gives CDR1 SNHLY, CDR2 FYNNEI. CDR3 nucleotides: TGTGCCAGCGGCCACCGATCGACAGGGGATAATGAAAAACTGTTTTTT. Protein product: CASGHRSTGDNEKLFF.

This rearrangement joins TRBV29-1 to TRBJ2-1, with TRBD2 matching over 7 bases. Germline V CDR1 and CDR2: SQVTM, ANQGSEA. Trimming removed 4 bases from V and 4 bases from J; junction bases left unmatched: 1. The CDR3 is made up of 12 amino acids. CDR3 in amino acids: CSVGAGYNEQFF. As DNA, the CDR3 is TGCAGCGTTGGAGCGGGGTACAATGAGCAGTTCTTC.

This clonotype was seen at least ten times. The chain recombines TRBV28 with TRBJ1-2; the D gene is possibly TRBD1 (5 bases). The germline gives CDR1 MDHEN, CDR2 SYDVKM. CDR3 length: 16 residues. V lost 4 bases, J lost 8 bases, and 23 bases lay in between. The CDR3 loop is CASSSNRRDLDIGYTF. The CDR3 coding sequence is TGTGCCAGCAGTTCTAATCGCCGGGACCTCGACATCGGCTACACCTTC.

The chain combines TRBV6-1 with TRBJ2-5; 11 bases are shared with TRBD2. This CDR3 comprises 16 residues. Germline trimming cut 6 bases from V and 7 bases from J; bases unmatched to any gene: 13. Germline V gene sequence: CDR1 MNHNS, CDR2 SASEGT. The CDR3 DNA follows: TGTGCCAGCAGCCGCCCCGGGACTAGCGGAGGGCGGACCCAGTACTTC. Translation: CASSRPGTSGGRTQYF.

This clonotype has at least ten counts. The chain combines TRBV19 with TRBJ1-1; a possible D gene is TRBD1 (5 bases). From germline, CDR1 is LNHDA and CDR2 SQIVND (reference sequence). The V gene lost 4 bases and the J gene lost 5 bases, with 8 bases spanning the gap. The CDR3 has 12 residues. The CDR3: CASSRKGTEAFF. Here the CDR3 DNA reads TGTGCCAGTAGTAGGAAGGGGACTGAAGCTTTCTTT.

Comment on this clonotype: A far larger clone is one nucleotide away, so this likely arose from a read error. J is TRBJ2-1 and V is TRBV2; a possible D gene is TRBD2 (5 bases). The assigned J gene may be wrong: the sequence end matches TRBJ2-5 better. From germline, CDR1 is SNHLY and CDR2 FYNNEI. The CDR3 length is 13 residues. The DNA for the CDR3 is TGTGCCAGCAGAGACCTAGCCCAAAAGACCCAGTACTTC. Translated, it gives CASRDLAQKTQYF.

This clonotype appeared many times. The CDR3 protein is CASSPLRAEAFF. CDR3 DNA: TGTGCCAGCAGTCCCTTAAGGGCGGAAGCTTTCTTT. The chain uses TRBV28 and TRBJ1-1; D remains ambiguous. Germline lookup yields CDR1 MDHEN and CDR2 SYDVKM. Between the trimmed V and J ends, which lost 5 bases and 8 bases, there was a span of 12 bases. The CDR3 runs to 12 residues.

The table lists this clonotype with many counts. One end of the junction is discordant with germline, which a read error may explain. The chain has TRBV12-3 or TRBV12-4 and TRBJ1-2, with 9 positions matching TRBD1. The CDR3 spans 13 residues. The CDR3 DNA follows: TGTGCCAGCCACGCCGATTGGGACAGGGTATTCTCCTTC. It translates to CASHADWDRVFSF.

This clonotype was found many times. The rearrangement links TRBV20-1 to TRBJ2-7, with 7 bases lining up with TRBD1. Trimming took 3 bases from V and 7 from J; bases not matched to a gene: 9. CDR1 DFQATT and CDR2 SNEGSKA come from the germline V gene (reference sequence). The CDR3 is made up of 13 amino acids. The CDR3 DNA reads TGCAGTGCTAGTAGCCACCAGGACAGGGAGCAGTACTTC. Translating gives CSASSHQDREQYF.

This clonotype was recorded at least ten times. This chain connects TRBV4-1 to TRBJ1-2; 7 positions agree with TRBD1. The germline CDR1 and CDR2 sequences are MGHRA and YSYEKL. V was clipped by 0 bases and J by 4 bases; unmatched bases: 8. This CDR3 is built from 16 residues. In nucleotides, the CDR3 is TGCGCCAGCAGCCAAGATATCAGGGGGGGTAGCTATGGCTACACCTTC. This sequence encodes CASSQDIRGGSYGYTF.

This clonotype occurred many times. The CDR3 DNA sequence: TGTGCCAGCAGTGAATGGGGACAGGGCAGCCCATCCTACGAGCAGTACTTC. Translation: CASSEWGQGSPSYEQYF. The gene calls are TRBV6-2 or TRBV6-3 and TRBJ2-7, with TRBD1 identical over 9 bases. The CDR3 has 17 residues. V lost 5 bases to trimming and J lost 1 base; unmatched junction nucleotides: 12. CDR1 is MNHEY, CDR2 SVGEGT, per germline.

This clonotype came up many times. The chain employs TRBV12-3 or TRBV12-4 and TRBJ2-5, with 12 bases aligning to TRBD2. The better agreement between TRBJ2-1 and the DNA end casts doubt on the J call. The CDR3 extends over 16 amino acids. The CDR3 reads CASRSGRLAGDHEQFF. CDR3 sequence (DNA): TGTGCCAGCAGATCGGGCCGACTAGCGGGAGACCATGAGCAGTTCTTC.

Ten or more counts support this clonotype. The genes are TRBV2 and TRBJ2-5; perhaps D is TRBD1 or TRBD2 (5 bases each). Germline-derived CDR1 and CDR2 are SNHLY and FYNNEI. Trimming left V 6 bases short and J 5 bases short, with 10 bases between. The CDR3 has 12 amino acids. The CDR3 protein is CASRVGDETQYF. As DNA, the CDR3 is TGTGCCAGCAGGGTTGGGGACGAGACCCAGTACTTC.

The genes are TRBV2 and TRBJ2-3, with D uncertain. The CDR3 totals 12 residues. Trimming took off 1 base at V and 5 bases at J, with 4 bases between the two ends. Germline V gives CDR1 SNHLY, CDR2 FYNNEI. Here the CDR3 DNA reads TGTGCCAGCAGTGAAGGTAGAGATACGCAGTATTTT. Encoded protein: CASSEGRDTQYF.